The 4 T cell receptor beta chains below were found in one sample sequenced in a study of blood T cell repertoires in COVID-19. Here immunoSEQ multiplex PCR was the method, and the copy in TCRdb shows in-frame clones only, minus some. The sample yields roughly 300,000 clones, 87% seen once. Sequences were obtained from peripheral blood. Receptors originate from a woman aged 40 to 50 who had recovered from COVID-19.

This clone was observed a single time. The V gene is TRBV2, the J gene TRBJ2-1; 9 bases are shared with TRBD2. The V segment lost 10 bases and the J segment 2 bases; nucleotides outside the gene matches: 3. This CDR3 has 13 residues. Germline CDR1 reads SNHLY; CDR2 reads FYNNEI. Here the CDR3 DNA reads TGTGCCAACGCGGGGGGGGCCTACAATGAGCAGTTCTTC. Encoded protein: CANAGGAYNEQFF.

This clone was seen only a few times. Written as DNA, the CDR3 is TGTGCCAGCAGCTTAAACAGGGCAGAAGGCTACACCTTC. Translated: CASSLNRAEGYTF. The chain couples TRBV7-2 to TRBJ1-2; D may be TRBD1 (6 bases). The CDR3 length is 13 residues. Trimming stripped 2 bases from V and 8 bases from J, with 12 bases between. Germline CDR1 reads SGHTA; CDR2 reads FQGNSA.

The J gene is TRBJ2-1, the V gene TRBV7-9, with 8 nucleotides matching TRBD1. The trim removed 5 bases at V and 5 bases at J, leaving 8 bases unmatched. This CDR3 comprises 15 residues. Germline assignment: CDR1 SEHNR and CDR2 FQNEAQ (reference sequence). CDR3 residues: CASSPGQAEDNEQFF. CDR3 bases: TGTGCCAGCAGCCCGGGACAGGCGGAGGACAATGAGCAGTTCTTC.

The rearrangement joins TRBV7-8 to TRBJ2-7; D is possibly TRBD1 (6 bases). V was pared by 1 base and J by 6 bases, with 13 bases between. This CDR3 has 14 amino acids. Looked up from germline, CDR1 is SGHVS and CDR2 is FQNEAQ. CDR3 loop: CASSLERGGVEQYF. CDR3 nucleotide sequence: TGTGCCAGCAGCTTAGAAAGAGGGGGAGTCGAGCAGTACTTC.